The 8 T cell receptor beta chains below were found in one sample sequenced in a study of T cells after yellow fever vaccination. TCRdb re-derived calls from the 5' RACE reads in MiXCR, one entry per CDR3 protein. Of 510,000 or so distinct CDR3 sequences in the sample, roughly 19% are singletons; the top ten hold 13% to 15%. The sample here was PBMCs, taken 15 days after the yellow fever booster vaccination. The source is a man aged 30-40 years who received the YFV17D yellow fever vaccine.

This clonotype came up a few times. The chain employs TRBV7-2 and TRBJ2-7, with unresolved D. This CDR3 region has 15 residues. Germline V lookup: CDR1 SGHTA, CDR2 FQGNSA. Trimming removed 1 base at V and 0 bases at J, with 10 bases between. The CDR3 coding sequence is TGTGCCAGCAGCTTAGTTTATACTAACTCCTACGAGCAGTACTTC. Protein sequence: CASSLVYTNSYEQYF.

This clonotype was seen a handful of times. This chain links TRBV29-1 with TRBJ1-5, with 8 bases aligning to TRBD1. The CDR3 spans 12 residues. Germline CDR1 reads SQVTM; CDR2 reads ANQGSEA. With 4 bases clipped from V and 11 bases from J, the junction kept 7 bases outside the gene matches. CDR3 sequence: CSVGGQGGTQHF. CDR3 nucleotides: TGCAGCGTTGGAGGACAGGGTGGGACCCAGCATTTT.

This clonotype was found a few times. The chain carries TRBV24-1 and TRBJ2-3; a weak D match, TRBD2 (5 bases). This CDR3 is built from 17 residues. Germline V gives CDR1 KGHDR, CDR2 SFDVKD. V was cut by 5 bases and J by 6 bases, with 23 bases left in between. The CDR3 bases are TGTGCCACCAGTGCCAACCCCACTACCTCGCGGGCCGATACGCAGTATTTT. Amino acids: CATSANPTTSRADTQYF.

The chain employs TRBV5-1 and TRBJ2-1; 9 nucleotides line up with TRBD1. This CDR3 is 15 amino acids long. The V and J ends lost 2 bases and 6 bases, in that order; junction bases with no gene match: 6. Looked up from germline, CDR1 is SGHRS and CDR2 is YFSETQ. The CDR3 DNA sequence: TGCGCCAGCAGCTTAGGGACAGGGCCTCCCAATGAGCAGTTCTTC. Its translation: CASSLGTGPPNEQFF.

This clonotype has more than one count but fewer than ten. The chain has TRBV6-1 and TRBJ2-7; D might be TRBD2 (6 bases). V dropped 6 bases and J dropped 0 bases, with 15 bases sitting between them. Germline CDR1 MNHNS, CDR2 SASEGT. The CDR3 runs 15 residues. As DNA, the CDR3 is TGTGCCAGCAGACCGGCGGTGGGGGGCTCCTACGAGCAGTACTTC. It encodes CASRPAVGGSYEQYF.

The chain uses TRBV6-5 and TRBJ2-1; maybe TRBD2 (5 bases). CDR1 and CDR2 (germline): MNHEY, SVGAGI. The V gene lost 4 bases and the J gene lost 9 bases, with 19 bases spanning the gap. The CDR3 is 15 residues long. The CDR3 nucleotides are TGTGCCAGCAGTTCAGAGGGAATCATCAGCGGTGAGCAGTTCTTC. Amino acids: CASSSEGIISGEQFF.

There are a few counts of this clonotype. The V gene is TRBV20-1, the J gene TRBJ2-7; 8 bases fit TRBD1. This CDR3 has 11 residues. V shed 6 bases and J 5 bases; nucleotides not matched to a gene: 3. Germline CDR1 reads DFQATT; CDR2 reads SNEGSKA (reference sequence). The CDR3, as DNA: TGCAGTGCGGCAGGGGGCCACGAGCAGTACTTC. It specifies CSAAGGHEQYF.

The sample holds a few counts of this clonotype. The V and J genes are TRBV7-2 and TRBJ2-5; no clear D gene. The CDR3 spans 14 residues. V shed 2 bases and J shed 1 base, with 8 bases lying between them. The germline V gene has CDR1 SGHTA and CDR2 FQGNSA. The CDR3 region is CASSLRVVQETQYF. The CDR3 DNA sequence: TGTGCCAGCAGCTTACGTGTGGTCCAAGAGACCCAGTACTTC. The entire variable domain, with the rest obtained from reference TRBV7-2 and TRBJ2-5, is as follows: GAGVSQSPSNKVTEKGKDVELRCDPISGHTALYWYRQSLGQGLEFLIYFQGNSAPDKSGLPSDRFSAERTGGSVSTLTIQRTQQEDSAVYLCASSLRVVQETQYFGPGTRLLVL.